This TCR beta chain stems from a study of blood T cell repertoires in COVID-19. Whole-study context: The United States, Italy and Spain supplied acute and convalescent COVID-19 samples. T cells, B-cell-depleted T cells, or PBMCs provided the cDNA or gDNA that served as material.

This clone has just one count. Germline V gives CDR1 MNHEY, CDR2 SMNVEV (reference sequence). V was pared by 6 bases and J by 6 bases, with 25 bases between. The CDR3 contains 17 residues. How the authors handled the data: Reference gene primers were amplified, and this amplification served to estimate nucleated cell counts. Using immunoSEQ multiplex PCR, the repertoire was profiled, and TCRdb retains in-frame clones only, with some absent. Clone size and the V and J calls come from that table; the DNA yielded D and trimming. Among 40,000 or so clones, 80% to 90% were seen once, and the ten largest hold under 5.5%.

The receptor was isolated from a man aged 35 to 55 with active COVID-19. The chain employs TRBV27 and TRBJ2-3; D is possibly TRBD2 (6 bases). The sequenced sample consisted of peripheral blood. CDR3 DNA: TGTGCCAGCAGCCGATTCAATCTAGCGCTAATTCCGGATACGCAGTATTTT. Encoded protein: CASSRFNLALIPDTQYF.